Sequencing of this TCR beta chain was carried out in a study of blood T cells in healthy people across ages. Germline CDR1 and CDR2: DFQATT and SNEGSKA (reference sequence). V was pared by 6 bases and J by 0 bases, with 6 bases between. The CDR3 spans 11 residues. A sample-barcoded 5' primer and a J-beta primer mix were used in a second PCR of about 6 to 11 cycles. In TCRdb, the 5' RACE reads were re-called with MiXCR into one record per CDR3 protein. The table lists about 1 million distinct CDR3 sequences, under 30% of them singletons. There were at least 6 micrograms of total RNA extracted from every sample. The sample was also linked to a second study, of T cells of mothers and their children. From that paper: Not a single persistent microchimeric T cell clone was detected.

This TCR derives from a girl aged 2-9 years in good health. The source material was blood. The chain joins TRBV20-1 to TRBJ2-7; unclear D gene. The CDR3 reads CSALGSYEQYF. In DNA form, the CDR3 reads TGCAGTGCCCTGGGCTCCTACGAGCAGTACTTC.